This T cell receptor beta chain was retrieved from a study of T cells in women clearing cervical HPV infection. Study-wide context: Case blood was drawn when the lesion was first found; control blood after infection became undetectable. With HLA typing for only a few women, HLA confounding remains possible. Findings of the study overall: Cases and controls were distinguished at AUC about 0.79 by richness and V genes.

Looked up from germline, CDR1 is KGHSH and CDR2 is LQKENI. The CDR3 loop spans 14 amino acids. Sequenced by immunoSEQ multiplex PCR; TCRdb stores in-frame clones only, minus some. The sample data list tens of thousands of clones. To note about this clone: The antigen is undetermined. An end of the junction does not agree with germline; a read error may underlie this. The CDR3 extends 3 residues past the end of the read, so its final part is completed from the germline J gene. Other DNA sequences in the same sample also yield this CDR3.

The chain carries TRBV18 and TRBJ1-3; 7 nucleotides align to TRBD1. The sequencing sample was made of blood buffy coat. This TCR was recovered from a woman aged 18-69 years with a cervical HPV16 infection that either progressed to CIN3+ or cleared (not recorded which). The CDR3 DNA, read in part, is TGTGCCAGCTCACCCGACAGGGCCGGAAACACG. Translation: CASSPDRAGNT. The whole CDR3 sequence reads CASSPDRAGNTIYF.